This TCR beta chain was recovered during a study of tissue T cells after allogeneic stem cell transplantation. Notes on the study in general: TCR repertoires tracked anatomic similarity, regardless of disease or transplant status.

V gave up 3 bases and J gave up 2 bases, with 6 bases separating them. The CDR3 has 14 amino acids. Germline V gives CDR1 NNHNN, CDR2 SYGAGS (reference sequence). The table came from immunoSEQ multiplex PCR; TCRdb's copy has only in-frame clones and leaves some out. The data contain 500 to 600 clones, roughly 68% of them seen just once; the ten biggest clones take up about 7%. A remark on this clone: Its antigen is unknown. Germline and genes here are mouse. The sequenced fragment ends 1 residue before the CDR3 boundary, so the rest is inferred from the germline J gene.

The chain links TRBV13-2 to TRBJ1-6; D is unresolved. Being an ORF, TRBJ1-6 has a function that is uncertain. The sequence derives from a female BALB/c mouse in good health. This mouse strain has H2-d as its MHC haplotype. The sample was liver tissue. CDR3 DNA (partial): TGTGCCAGCGGTGGCGGGGCCTATAATTCGCCCCTCTAC. Its protein is CASGGGAYNSPLY. The full CDR3 sequence reads CASGGGAYNSPLYF.